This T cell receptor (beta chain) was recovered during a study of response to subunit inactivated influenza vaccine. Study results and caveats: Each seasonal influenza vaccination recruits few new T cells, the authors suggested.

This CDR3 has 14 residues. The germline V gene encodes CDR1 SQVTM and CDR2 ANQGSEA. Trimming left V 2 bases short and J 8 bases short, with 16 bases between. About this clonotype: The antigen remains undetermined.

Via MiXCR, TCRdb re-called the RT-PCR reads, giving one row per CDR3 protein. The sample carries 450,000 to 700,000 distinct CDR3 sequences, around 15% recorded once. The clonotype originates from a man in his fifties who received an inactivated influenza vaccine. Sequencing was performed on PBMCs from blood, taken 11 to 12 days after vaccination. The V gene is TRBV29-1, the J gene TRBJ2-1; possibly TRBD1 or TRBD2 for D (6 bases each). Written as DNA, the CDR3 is TGCAGCGTTGAACCGGGGGCTGGTGGTGATGAGCAGTTCTTC. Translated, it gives CSVEPGAGGDEQFF.